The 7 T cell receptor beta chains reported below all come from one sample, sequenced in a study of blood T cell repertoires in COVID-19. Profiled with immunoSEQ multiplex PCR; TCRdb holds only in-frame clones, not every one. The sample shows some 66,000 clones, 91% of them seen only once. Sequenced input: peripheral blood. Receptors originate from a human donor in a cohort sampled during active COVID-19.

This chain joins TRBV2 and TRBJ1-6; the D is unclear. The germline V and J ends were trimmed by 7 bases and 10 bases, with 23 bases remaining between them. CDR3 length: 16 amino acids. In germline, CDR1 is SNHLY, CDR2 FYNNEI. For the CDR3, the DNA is TGTGCCAGCACCCTAGAGGGCAGGTCGATGGGGTCACCCCTCCACTTT. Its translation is CASTLEGRSMGSPLHF.

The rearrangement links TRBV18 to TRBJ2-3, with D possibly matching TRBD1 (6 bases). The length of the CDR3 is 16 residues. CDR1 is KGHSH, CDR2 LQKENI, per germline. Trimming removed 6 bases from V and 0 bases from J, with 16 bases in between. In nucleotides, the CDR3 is TGTGCCAGCTCGAATGACAGGTTGACTAGCACAGATACGCAGTATTTT. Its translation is CASSNDRLTSTDTQYF.

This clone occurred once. CDR3 DNA sequence: TGTGCTAGTGGTGTCCGGGGGAACACCGGGGAGCTGTTTTTT. This translates into CASGVRGNTGELFF. The chain joins TRBV12-5 to TRBJ2-2; possible D gene TRBD2, 5 bases. The CDR3 extends over 14 amino acids. Germline-derived CDR1 and CDR2 are LGHNT and FRNRAP. V was clipped by 5 bases and J by 1 base, with 8 bases between them.

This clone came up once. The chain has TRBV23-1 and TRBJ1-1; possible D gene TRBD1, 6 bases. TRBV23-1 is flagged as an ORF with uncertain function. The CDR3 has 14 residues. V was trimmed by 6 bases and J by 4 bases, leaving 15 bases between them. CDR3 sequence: CASSSDRGFTEAFF. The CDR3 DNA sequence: TGCGCCAGCAGCTCGGACAGAGGGTTCACTGAAGCTTTCTTT.

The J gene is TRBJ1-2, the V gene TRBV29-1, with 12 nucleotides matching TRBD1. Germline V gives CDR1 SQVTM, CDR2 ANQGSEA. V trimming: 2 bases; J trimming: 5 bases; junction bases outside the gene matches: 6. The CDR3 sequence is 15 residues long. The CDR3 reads CSVERGTGGAYGYTF. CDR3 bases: TGCAGCGTTGAACGGGGGACAGGGGGCGCATATGGCTACACCTTC. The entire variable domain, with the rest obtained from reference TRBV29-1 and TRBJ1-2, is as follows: SAVISQKPSRDICQRGTSLTIQCQVDSQVTMMFWYRQQPGQSLTLIATANQGSEATYESGFVIDKFPISRPNLTFSTLTVSNMSPEDSSIYLCSVERGTGGAYGYTFGSGTRLTVV.

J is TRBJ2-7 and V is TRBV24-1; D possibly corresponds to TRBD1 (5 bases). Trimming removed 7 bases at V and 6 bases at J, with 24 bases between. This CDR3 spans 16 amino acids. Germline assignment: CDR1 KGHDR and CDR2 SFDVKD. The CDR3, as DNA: TGTGCCACCAGGGCGGAGCAGGGCCCCTTGGAATGCGAGCAGTACTTC. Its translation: CATRAEQGPLECEQYF.

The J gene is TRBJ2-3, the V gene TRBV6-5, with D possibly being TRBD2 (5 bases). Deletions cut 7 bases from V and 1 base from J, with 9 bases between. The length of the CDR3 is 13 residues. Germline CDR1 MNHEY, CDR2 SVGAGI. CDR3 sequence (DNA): TGTGCCAGCACACTTAGCGGCACAGATACGCAGTATTTT. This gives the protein CASTLSGTDTQYF.